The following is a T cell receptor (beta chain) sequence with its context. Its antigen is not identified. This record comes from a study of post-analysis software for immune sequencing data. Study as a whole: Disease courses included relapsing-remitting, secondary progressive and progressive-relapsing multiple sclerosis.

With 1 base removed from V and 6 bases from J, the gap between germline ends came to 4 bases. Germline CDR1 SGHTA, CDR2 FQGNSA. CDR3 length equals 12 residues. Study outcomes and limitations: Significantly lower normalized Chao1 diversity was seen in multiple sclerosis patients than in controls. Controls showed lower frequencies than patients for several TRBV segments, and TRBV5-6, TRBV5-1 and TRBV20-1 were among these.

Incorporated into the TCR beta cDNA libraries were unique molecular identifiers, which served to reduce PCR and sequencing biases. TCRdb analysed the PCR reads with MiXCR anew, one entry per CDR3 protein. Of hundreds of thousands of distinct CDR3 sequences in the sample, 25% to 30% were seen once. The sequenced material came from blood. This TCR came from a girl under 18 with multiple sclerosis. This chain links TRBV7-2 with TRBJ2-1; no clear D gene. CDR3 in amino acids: CASSLVCNEQFF. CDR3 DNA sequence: TGTGCCAGCAGCTTAGTTTGCAATGAGCAGTTCTTC. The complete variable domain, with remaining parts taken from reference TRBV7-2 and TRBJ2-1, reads GAGVSQSPSNKVTEKGKDVELRCDPISGHTALYWYRQSLGQGLEFLIYFQGNSAPDKSGLPSDRFSAERTGGSVSTLTIQRTQQEDSAVYLCASSLVCNEQFFGPGTRLTVL.